A single sample gave rise to the 27 T cell receptor beta chains below, sequenced in a study of blood T cell repertoires in COVID-19. Only in-frame clones appear in the TCRdb table, and some are missing; sequencing was by immunoSEQ multiplex PCR. This sample carries 180,000 or so clones, 70% to 90% of them seen once, and the ten largest clones take around 3.3%. The source material was peripheral blood. Receptors originate from a man aged 55 to 69 with acute or convalescent COVID-19.

This clone was seen once. This sequence joins TRBV19 and TRBJ2-3, with TRBD1 matching over 11 bases. CDR1 is LNHDA and CDR2 is SQIVND in the germline V gene (reference sequence). V lost 4 bases, J lost 4 bases, and 4 bases stayed unmatched. The CDR3 consists of 15 residues. The CDR3 nucleotides read TGTGCCAGTAGTAGGAGGACAGGGGGCCCAGATACGCAGTATTTT. This translates into CASSRRTGGPDTQYF. Full variable domain (rest looked up from reference TRBV19 and TRBJ2-3): DGGITQSPKYLFRKEGQNVTLSCEQNLNHDAMYWYRQDPGQGLRLIYYSQIVNDFQKGDIAEGYSVSREKKESFPLTVTSAQKNPTAFYLCASSRRTGGPDTQYFGPGTRLTVL.

CDR3 sequence (DNA): TGTGCCAGCAGCCGGACTAGAACAGGCACAGATACGCAGTATTTT. Amino acid sequence: CASSRTRTGTDTQYF. The chain joins TRBV14 to TRBJ2-3; 7 nucleotides align to TRBD2. Germline V lookup: CDR1 SGHDN, CDR2 FVKESK. The CDR3 loop spans 15 amino acids. The V gene end was trimmed by 4 bases and the J gene end by 1 base; junction bases not matched to a gene: 5.

The rearrangement links TRBV5-4 to TRBJ2-2, with 14 bases aligning to TRBD2. CDR1 and CDR2 from the germline V gene are SGHNT and YYREEE (reference sequence). This CDR3 has 17 residues. V was pared by 4 bases and J by 4 bases, with 6 bases of the junction left unmatched. CDR3 in DNA: TGTGCCAGCAGCATCGGGACTAGCGGGAGAGTCACCGGGGAGCTGTTTTTT. Protein sequence: CASSIGTSGRVTGELFF.

The CDR3 DNA is TGTGCCTGGAGTCCAAGGCGGAGCAATCAGCCCCAGCATTTT. Encoded protein: CAWSPRRSNQPQHF. The genes are TRBV30 and TRBJ1-5; D is undetermined. The germline V gene has CDR1 GTSNPN and CDR2 SVGIG (reference sequence). Trimming pared 2 bases from V and 1 base from J, leaving 9 bases between. This CDR3 has 14 residues.

The gene calls are TRBV19 and TRBJ2-2; 9 bases fit TRBD1. The ends lost 4 bases at V and 3 bases at J; junction bases unmatched: 12. The germline V gene encodes CDR1 LNHDA and CDR2 SQIVND (reference sequence). The CDR3 loop spans 18 amino acids. CDR3 protein: CASSSRQGGSAYTGELFF. The CDR3 nucleotides read TGTGCCAGTAGTAGCAGACAGGGGGGTTCCGCGTACACCGGGGAGCTGTTTTTT.

V usage is TRBV27 and J usage is TRBJ1-6, with a tentative D call TRBD1 (6 bases). The CDR3 extends over 16 amino acids. The germline V gene has CDR1 MNHEY and CDR2 SMNVEV (reference sequence). Trimming cost V 9 bases and J 8 bases, with 23 bases left between them. The CDR3: CARTLRGRGAHSPLHF. Written as DNA, the CDR3 is TGTGCCAGGACTCTTCGGGGCAGGGGAGCTCATTCACCCCTCCACTTT.

The gene calls are TRBV6-2 or TRBV6-3 and TRBJ2-7, with TRBD1 matching over 9 bases. The CDR3 sequence is 14 residues long. Germline V gene lookup returns CDR1 MNHEY and CDR2 SVGEGT. Trimming cost V 5 bases and J 1 base; bases outside gene matches: 3. CDR3 region: CASSGQGRSYEQYF. CDR3 in DNA: TGTGCCAGCAGTGGACAGGGGAGATCCTACGAGCAGTACTTC.

The CDR3 region is CASRQGTQQYF. The DNA of the CDR3 is TGTGCCAGCAGACAGGGGACCCAGCAGTACTTC. The V call is TRBV2, the J call TRBJ2-7, with 7 positions matching TRBD1. The junction had 4 bases not matched to a gene; V was cut back by 6 bases and J by 8 bases. Looked up from germline, CDR1 is SNHLY and CDR2 is FYNNEI. CDR3 length: 11 residues.

The rearrangement uses TRBV27 and TRBJ1-2, with 10 nucleotides matching TRBD1. Germline CDR1 reads MNHEY; CDR2 reads SMNVEV (reference sequence). This CDR3 has 15 residues. The V segment lost 4 bases and the J segment 6 bases; nucleotides outside the gene matches: 8. CDR3 sequence: CASSSPPGQGNGYTF. CDR3 sequence (DNA): TGTGCCAGCAGTTCCCCCCCGGGACAGGGGAATGGCTACACCTTC.

The chain is built from TRBV3-1 (or the pseudogene TRBV3-2) and TRBJ2-3, with D perhaps TRBD2 (6 bases). Germline-derived CDR1 and CDR2 are LGHDT and YNNKEL (reference sequence). CDR3 length: 15 residues. V was trimmed by 6 bases and J by 0 bases, leaving 13 bases between them. CDR3 amino acids: CASSRGTGSTDTQYF. CDR3 nucleotides: TGTGCCAGCAGTCGCGGGACGGGGAGCACAGATACGCAGTATTTT.

With respect to this clone: This clone may be a read error of a much larger clone one base away. The genes are TRBV7-9 and TRBJ2-7; D is unresolved. Trimming took 0 bases from V and 6 from J, leaving 6 bases between them. The CDR3 is made up of 12 amino acids. Looked up from germline, CDR1 is SEHNR and CDR2 is FQNEAQ (reference sequence). The chain's CDR3 is CASSLAPGEQYF. CDR3 sequence (DNA): TGTGCCAGCAGCTTAGCGCCCGGCGAGCAGTACTTC.

This chain connects TRBV4-2 to TRBJ2-1; TRBD1 matches at 10 bases. The J segment lost 10 bases and the V segment lost 3 bases, leaving 6 bases of the junction unmatched. Germline CDR1 and CDR2: LGHNA and YNFKEQ. The CDR3 runs to 14 residues. The CDR3 region has the DNA TGTGCCAGCAGCCAGGAGACAGGGGGCACGGAGCAGTTCTTC. Translation gives CASSQETGGTEQFF.

The chain combines TRBV2 with TRBJ1-6; 9 nucleotides line up with TRBD1. This CDR3 is built from 16 residues. The germline CDR1 and CDR2 sequences are SNHLY and FYNNEI. V shed 5 bases and J 7 bases; nucleotides not matched to a gene: 9. The CDR3 DNA reads as TGTGCCAGCAGTCAACAGGGGGCGCGAAGCAATTCACCCCTCCACTTT. As protein: CASSQQGARSNSPLHF.

V is TRBV28 and J is TRBJ1-6; the D gene is possibly TRBD1 (5 bases). Germline-derived CDR1 and CDR2 are MDHEN and SYDVKM. The CDR3 runs to 14 residues. Between the trimmed V and J ends, which lost 5 bases and 7 bases, there was a span of 12 bases. The CDR3 coding sequence is TGTGCCAGCAGTACCCGGAGGGGCAATTCACCCCTCCACTTT. This translates into CASSTRRGNSPLHF.

In its sample, this clone was seen once. V is TRBV7-9 and J is TRBJ2-1; 11 bases agree with TRBD2. The CDR3 sequence is 16 residues long. Germline loops: CDR1 SEHNR, CDR2 FQNEAQ (reference sequence). After removal of 5 bases from V and 5 bases from J, the junction contained 8 bases not matched to a gene. The CDR3 is CASSVAGTSGHNEQFF. CDR3 nucleotides: TGTGCCAGCAGCGTGGCCGGGACTAGCGGCCACAATGAGCAGTTCTTC.

In its sample, this clone was seen once. The rearrangement links TRBV6-5 to TRBJ2-1; 7 bases fit TRBD2. The CDR3 runs 15 residues. The V gene end was trimmed by 0 bases and the J gene end by 6 bases; junction bases not matched to a gene: 5. Germline V gene lookup returns CDR1 MNHEY and CDR2 SVGAGI. In DNA form, the CDR3 reads TGTGCCAGCAGTTACTCGACGCGGGGGTCCAATGAGCAGTTCTTC. Its translation: CASSYSTRGSNEQFF.

The chain couples TRBV6-2 or TRBV6-3 to TRBJ2-3; D perhaps matches TRBD1 (6 bases). The V end was cut by 1 base, the J end by 5 bases, with 10 bases between. Germline loops: CDR1 MNHEY, CDR2 SVGEGT. The CDR3 sequence is 14 residues long. CDR3 protein: CASSYLQGRDTQYF. The CDR3 DNA follows: TGTGCCAGCAGTTACTTACAGGGTCGAGATACGCAGTATTTT.

The chain joins TRBV30 to TRBJ1-3; 7 nucleotides agree with TRBD1. After removal of 4 bases from V and 2 bases from J, the junction contained 8 bases not matched to a gene. This CDR3 has 15 residues. Germline V gene sequence: CDR1 GTSNPN, CDR2 SVGIG (reference sequence). CDR3 in amino acids: CAWTPGQAAGNTIYF. The CDR3 bases are TGTGCCTGGACTCCCGGACAGGCCGCTGGAAACACCATATATTTT.

This rearrangement joins TRBV9 to TRBJ2-1; 7 bases fit TRBD2. Germline V lookup: CDR1 SGDLS, CDR2 YYNGEE. V trimming: 3 bases; J trimming: 0 bases; junction bases outside the gene matches: 3. The CDR3 covers 15 residues. DNA of the CDR3: TGTGCCAGCAGCGGCGGGGGTAGCTCCTACAATGAGCAGTTCTTC. This codes for CASSGGGSSYNEQFF.

This clone has a handful of counts. The J gene is TRBJ1-1, the V gene TRBV30; 9 positions match TRBD1. Germline V gene data show CDR1 as GTSNPN and CDR2 as SVGIG (reference sequence). The ends lost 7 bases at V and 3 bases at J; junction bases unmatched: 15. The CDR3 runs to 16 residues. The DNA for the CDR3 is TGTGCCTCCGCGGGACAGGGAAGGACGAGTGACACTGAAGCTTTCTTT. Translation: CASAGQGRTSDTEAFF.

The genes are TRBV15 and TRBJ2-1, with D possibly being TRBD1 (6 bases). V was clipped by 4 bases and J by 9 bases, with 10 bases between them. CDR3 size: 12 residues. CDR1 is LNHNV and CDR2 is YYDKDF in the germline V gene (reference sequence). This CDR3 is CATSNTGTEQFF. The CDR3 DNA is TGTGCCACCAGCAATACAGGGACTGAGCAGTTCTTC.

V is TRBV28 and J is TRBJ1-5; 9 bases agree with TRBD1. The CDR3 runs to 16 residues. J lost 6 bases, V lost 2 bases, and 8 bases had no gene match. Looked up from germline, CDR1 is MDHEN and CDR2 is SYDVKM. The CDR3 loop is CASSLPGTGPSQPQHF. The CDR3 bases are TGTGCCAGCAGTTTACCGGGGACAGGGCCTAGTCAGCCCCAGCATTTT. Complete variable domain (other parts from reference TRBV28 and TRBJ1-5): DVKVTQSSRYLVKRTGEKVFLECVQDMDHENMFWYRQDPGLGLRLIYFSYDVKMKEKGDIPEGYSVSREKKERFSLILESASTNQTSMYLCASSLPGTGPSQPQHFGDGTRLSIL.

V usage is TRBV7-2 and J usage is TRBJ2-1, with 9 bases that match TRBD2. Germline trimming cut 5 bases from V and 6 bases from J; bases unmatched to any gene: 11. CDR3 length equals 16 residues. The germline CDR1 and CDR2 sequences are SGHTA and FQGNSA. Here the CDR3 reads CASSKRSGSSANEQFF. For the CDR3, the DNA is TGTGCCAGCAGCAAGCGTAGCGGGAGCTCGGCCAATGAGCAGTTCTTC.

V and J are TRBV7-2 and TRBJ2-7, with a possible D match to TRBD2 (6 bases). Trimming shortened V by 5 bases and J by 2 bases, and 13 bases separated the two germline ends. Germline assignment: CDR1 SGHTA and CDR2 FQGNSA. The CDR3 length is 14 residues. CDR3 in DNA: TGTGCCAGCAGCCAAAGAGCGGGTCCCTACGAGCAGTACTTC. It codes for CASSQRAGPYEQYF.

The rearrangement links TRBV7-2 to TRBJ2-1, with D maybe TRBD2 (5 bases). Trimming pared 3 bases from V and 5 bases from J, leaving 8 bases between. Germline CDR1 reads SGHTA; CDR2 reads FQGNSA. The CDR3 is 13 residues long. The CDR3 loop is CASSLWRDNEQFF. As DNA, the CDR3 is TGTGCCAGCAGCTTGTGGCGGGACAATGAGCAGTTCTTC.

V is TRBV10-3 and J is TRBJ2-1, with 10 nucleotides matching TRBD2. Trimming removed 9 bases from V and 5 bases from J; junction bases left unmatched: 7. The CDR3 sequence is 14 residues long. In germline, CDR1 is ENHRY, CDR2 SYGVKD. CDR3 nucleotide sequence: TGTGCCATTAGGAGCCTAGCGGGGGACAATGAGCAGTTCTTC. As protein: CAIRSLAGDNEQFF.

The chain employs TRBV12-1 and TRBJ1-5; TRBD1, as called in the table, went unchecked against the DNA. TRBV12-1 is annotated as a pseudogene. The CDR3 length is 19 residues. The CDR3 DNA follows: TGTGCCAGCAGCTTTTCTTCGGGACAGGGATTTATTAGCAATCAGCCCCAGCATTTT. Translating gives CASSFSSGQGFISNQPQHF.